One sample yielded the 5 T cell receptor beta chains listed below, sequenced in a study of shared clonotypes between healthy human individuals. Assay: immunoSEQ multiplex PCR; the TCRdb copy retains only in-frame clones and omits some. Of roughly 110,000 clones listed, approximately 70% are singletons. Sequencing input: memory CD8+ T cells sorted from blood. The subset was: CD45RO+ cells pooled with CCR7-negative TemRA cells. These receptors were collected from a woman in her 30s in good health.

This clone has just a few counts. V usage is TRBV7-8 and J usage is TRBJ2-7, with D tentatively TRBD1 (6 bases). This CDR3 comprises 16 residues. V lost 7 bases and J 0 bases, leaving 19 bases between the germline ends. CDR1 and CDR2 (germline): SGHVS, FQNEAQ. This chain's CDR3 is CASTLTGTPNSYEQYF. CDR3 coding DNA: TGTGCCAGCACCCTGACCGGGACACCAAACTCCTACGAGCAGTACTTC.

The V and J genes are TRBV2 and TRBJ2-7; the match to TRBD1 covers 7 bases. Losses at the gene ends were 5 bases for V and 6 bases for J; bases not matched to a gene: 7. CDR1 and CDR2 from the germline V gene are SNHLY and FYNNEI. The CDR3 has 13 residues. The CDR3 DNA sequence: TGTGCCAGCAGTCCCCGGGACAGTGGCGAGCAGTACTTC. Protein sequence: CASSPRDSGEQYF.

V is TRBV28 and J is TRBJ2-7; D might be TRBD2 (5 bases). The ends were cut back, 6 bases at V and 5 bases at J, with 20 bases in the middle. Germline-derived CDR1 and CDR2 are MDHEN and SYDVKM. The CDR3 runs 15 residues. The CDR3 DNA reads TGTGCCAGCAGCTCCGACGGGGTGCTGGGTAACGAGCAGTACTTC. Its protein product is CASSSDGVLGNEQYF.

V and J are TRBV28 and TRBJ1-3; no reliable D call. The V gene lost 5 bases and the J gene lost 10 bases, with 9 bases spanning the gap. Germline lookup yields CDR1 MDHEN and CDR2 SYDVKM. The CDR3 runs to 11 residues. CDR3 protein: CASSPGWTIYF. The CDR3 DNA sequence: TGTGCCAGCAGTCCCGGTTGGACCATATATTTT.

The chain employs TRBV9 and TRBJ1-4; TRBD1 might be the D (6 bases). Germline CDR1 reads SGDLS; CDR2 reads YYNGEE. V shed 3 bases and J shed 7 bases, with 19 bases lying between them. This CDR3 is built from 16 residues. CDR3 bases: TGTGCCAGCAGCGCGCTTCGGGGAGGGGGATCTGAAAAACTGTTTTTT. This codes for CASSALRGGGSEKLFF.